Listed below are T cell receptor beta chains from one sample, sequenced in a study of PD-L1 blockade in urothelial cancer. Clones were read by immunoSEQ multiplex PCR, and TCRdb kept only the in-frame ones, dropping some. The sample consists of 20,000 to 25,000 clones, less than 85% of them appearing once. The material was PBMCs, obtained around atezolizumab (anti-PD-L1) treatment. The receptors come from an older man with urothelial cancer. CDR3s include the opening cysteine and the closing phenylalanine or tryptophan. A D gene is named only where the DNA matches it firmly. Clone size is shown for a subset of rows, as once, few, many or a class of expanded clone.

size	V	D	J	DNA	CDR3
few	TRBV19	TRBD1	TRBJ1-5	TGTGCCAGTAGCTCACAGGGGAATCAGCCCCAGCATTTT	CASSSQGNQPQHF
NA	TRBV19	NA	TRBJ2-1	TGTGCCTCATCGCGGTCGCAGAGGGGGGAGCAGTTCTTC	CASSRSQRGEQFF
NA	TRBV5-1	NA	TRBJ2-5	TGCGCCAGCAGCTTAGACTCGTCCCAAGAGACCCAGTACTTC	CASSLDSSQETQYF
few	TRBV20-1	NA	TRBJ1-1	TGCAGTGCTAACAGGGCAGCTGAAGCTTTCTTT	CSANRAAEAFF
NA	TRBV19	NA	TRBJ2-3	TGTGCCAGTAGTGCCCAGGGGGATACGCAGTATTTT	CASSAQGDTQYF
NA	TRBV19	TRBD2	TRBJ2-6	TGTGCCAGTAGGCTTTGGAGCGGGAGTACCGGGGCCAACGTCCTGACTTTC	CASRLWSGSTGANVLTF
NA	TRBV5-6	TRBD1	TRBJ1-2	TGTGCCAGCAGCCACGGACAGGGACTTAATGGCTACACCTTC	CASSHGQGLNGYTF
NA	TRBV5-4	NA	TRBJ2-3	TGTGCCAGCAGCTTGCCCCAGTACACAGATACGCAGTATTTT	CASSLPQYTDTQYF
NA	TRBV7-9	NA	TRBJ2-7	TGTGCCAGCAGCTCGCACAGGGACCCCCACTACGAGCAGTACTTC	CASSSHRDPHYEQYF
NA	TRBV18	TRBD2	TRBJ2-2	TGTGCCAGCTCACCCGTGGGAGGGTCGGACACCGGGGAGCTGTTTTTT	CASSPVGGSDTGELFF
NA	TRBV18	TRBD1	TRBJ1-3	TGTGCCAGCTCACCACCGGTACCGAACAGGGGGTTTGGAAACACCATATATTTT	CASSPPVPNRGFGNTIYF
once	TRBV4-2	TRBD2	TRBJ2-2	TGTGCCAGCAGCCAGGGACTAGCGGAGGACACCGGGGAGCTGTTTTTT	CASSQGLAEDTGELFF
NA	TRBV19	TRBD2	TRBJ2-5	TGTGCCAGTAGTATTATGGCGGGAGAAGGGACCCAGTACTTC	CASSIMAGEGTQYF
once	TRBV9	TRBD2	TRBJ2-3	TGTGCCAGCAGCGCCGCGGGACTAGCGGGAGGGCGACGCACAGATACGCAGTATTTT	CASSAAGLAGGRRTDTQYF
NA	TRBV6-1	NA	TRBJ1-1	TGTGCCAGCAGTGAAGCGAACCCGACAGTGAACACTGAAGCTTTCTTT	CASSEANPTVNTEAFF
NA	TRBV20-1	NA	TRBJ2-5	TGCAGTGCTAGTAATCAGACCCAGTACTTC	CSASNQTQYF
NA	TRBV6-6	NA	TRBJ1-5	TGTGCCAGCACCCCGACAGTTACCCAGCCCCAGCATTTT	CASTPTVTQPQHF
NA	TRBV5-5	NA	TRBJ2-1	TGTGCCAGCAGCATGGGGACGGGGATAGAGCAGTTCTTC	CASSMGTGIEQFF
NA	TRBV6-6	NA	TRBJ2-1	TGTGCCAGCACCAAAGGGCTAGCGCTGTACAATGAGCAGTTCTTC	CASTKGLALYNEQFF
NA	TRBV6-5	NA	TRBJ1-1	TGTGCCAGCAGTTACAAGGGGGGGGAGAACACTGAAGCTTTCTTT	CASSYKGGENTEAFF
NA	TRBV28	NA	TRBJ2-1	TGTGCCAGCACCTCGGTCGAGGACAGCCATACATCCGACAATGAGCAGTTCTTC	CASTSVEDSHTSDNEQFF
NA	TRBV2	NA	TRBJ2-3	TGTGCCAGACAACCTCAGGTGAACACAGATACGCAGTATTTT	CARQPQVNTDTQYF
once	TRBV19	NA	TRBJ1-1	TGTGCCAGTAGTGGGGGGGGACCTGAAGCTTTCTTT	CASSGGGPEAFF
NA	TRBV5-6	NA	TRBJ2-5	TGTGCCAGCAGATTTGCGGTTCTTAGTGAAGAGACCCAGTACTTC	CASRFAVLSEETQYF
NA	TRBV19	NA	TRBJ1-4	TGTGCCAGTACAAAAACGGACGGGGGAGGTGAAAAACTGTTTTTT	CASTKTDGGGEKLFF
NA	TRBV5-6	TRBD1	TRBJ1-5	TGTGCCAGCACCTTCGGACAGGGGAACGGTCAGCCCCAGCATTTT	CASTFGQGNGQPQHF
NA	TRBV6-5	TRBD2	TRBJ2-1	TGTGCCAGCAGTAGCGGGAGCGGGTTGTATGAGCAGTTCTTC	CASSSGSGLYEQFF
NA	TRBV2	NA	TRBJ2-1	TGTGCCAGCACGGACAGGGAGGGCTACAATGAGCAGTTCTTC	CASTDREGYNEQFF
NA	TRBV7-2	TRBD2	TRBJ2-1	TGTGCCAGCAGCTTCAACGCGGGAGGGTACAATGAGCAGTTCTTC	CASSFNAGGYNEQFF
NA	TRBV5-5	NA	TRBJ1-1	TGTGCCAGCAGCTTGTTTCAGAACACTGAAGCTTTCTTT	CASSLFQNTEAFF
NA	TRBV7-9	TRBD2	TRBJ2-1	TGTGTTACGGGACTAGCTGCGGGGGAGCTGCAGTTCTTC	CVTGLAAGELQFF
medium-sized	TRBV9	TRBD1	TRBJ1-5	TGTGCCAGCAGCGCTACAGGGGATGCTCAGCCCCAGCATTTT	CASSATGDAQPQHF
NA	TRBV6-5	NA	TRBJ2-6	TGTGCCAGCAGTTACGAAGCCTCTGGGGCCAACGTCCTGACTTTC	CASSYEASGANVLTF
once	TRBV9	TRBD2	TRBJ2-5	TGTGCCAGCAGCGTAAGGGGACTAGCGGGAGAAGAGACCCAGTACTTC	CASSVRGLAGEETQYF
NA	TRBV5-6	NA	TRBJ1-2	TGTGCCAGCAGCTTGCGTTCGGAGGGTTTTGGCTACACCTTC	CASSLRSEGFGYTF
NA	TRBV13	TRBD1	TRBJ2-5	TGTGCCAGCAGCCCGAAGGGACAGGGATGGGGGACCCAGTACTTC	CASSPKGQGWGTQYF
once	TRBV9	TRBD2	TRBJ2-1	TGTGCCAGCAGCCCCCGACTAGCGGGAGCGAATGAGCAGTTCTTC	CASSPRLAGANEQFF
NA	TRBV5-6	TRBD2	TRBJ2-1	TGTGCCAGCAGCTCGGGACTAGCGGGAGAATATGGCAATGAGCAGTTCTTC	CASSSGLAGEYGNEQFF
NA	TRBV28	NA	TRBJ1-1	TGTGCCAGCAGTTCCTACCGACAGGTTATGAACACTGAAGCTTTCTTT	CASSSYRQVMNTEAFF
NA	TRBV30	NA	TRBJ2-1	TGTGCCTGGAGTATGTCTATAGCCTACAATGAGCAGTTCTTC	CAWSMSIAYNEQFF
NA	TRBV6-1	TRBD1	TRBJ1-2	TGTGCCAGCCATTCGGCAGGGGGTATCTATGGCTACACCTTC	CASHSAGGIYGYTF
NA	TRBV4-3	NA	TRBJ2-1	TGCGCCAGCAGCCAAGATCCAGGGGATGGCAATGAGCAGTTCTTC	CASSQDPGDGNEQFF
once	TRBV5-1	NA	TRBJ2-3	TGCGCCAGCAGCTTACGATTGACAAAGATAGATACGCAGTATTTT	CASSLRLTKIDTQYF
NA	TRBV6-4	TRBD2	TRBJ2-1	TGTGCCAGCAGCCTTACCGGGACTAGCAGCCGTGAGCAGTTCTTC	CASSLTGTSSREQFF
NA	TRBV15	TRBD1	TRBJ1-3	TGTGCCACCAGCAGAGGGCCCTTGGACAGGGGAAACACCATATATTTT	CATSRGPLDRGNTIYF
NA	TRBV5-8	NA	TRBJ2-1	TGTGCCAGCAGCTTGGGGATAGCGGCCAACTCCTACAATGAGCAGTTCTTC	CASSLGIAANSYNEQFF